This entry concerns a single T cell receptor (beta chain). Its antigen is as yet unknown. Germline V CDR1 and CDR2: SGHVS, FNYEAQ. This CDR3 has 13 residues. The germline V and J ends were trimmed by 1 base and 10 bases, with 11 bases remaining between them. Assays examined about 10^5 TCR templates per sample. Profiled with immunoSEQ multiplex PCR; TCRdb holds only in-frame clones, not every one. The table includes 26,000 or so clones, approximately 80% detected once. The data originate from a study of siplizumab effects on memory and regulatory T cells. The study, taken as a whole, reports: Roughly 75-95% of proliferating clones (CD4+ or CD8+) could not be assigned a naive or memory phenotype. Memory cells seemed less diverse than naive T cells, which seemed major alloresponse contributors. Mappable alloreactive CD4+ clones were on average around 66% Treg-derived with siplizumab, approximately 30% in controls.

The sample taken for sequencing was memory CD4+ T cells sorted from blood. This sequence was found in a human donor in good health. This chain uses TRBV7-6 with TRBJ2-1; tentative D call: TRBD2 (6 bases). The CDR3 sequence is CASSLVGAGEQFF. DNA for the CDR3: TGTGCCAGCAGCTTAGTTGGGGCGGGGGAGCAGTTCTTC.